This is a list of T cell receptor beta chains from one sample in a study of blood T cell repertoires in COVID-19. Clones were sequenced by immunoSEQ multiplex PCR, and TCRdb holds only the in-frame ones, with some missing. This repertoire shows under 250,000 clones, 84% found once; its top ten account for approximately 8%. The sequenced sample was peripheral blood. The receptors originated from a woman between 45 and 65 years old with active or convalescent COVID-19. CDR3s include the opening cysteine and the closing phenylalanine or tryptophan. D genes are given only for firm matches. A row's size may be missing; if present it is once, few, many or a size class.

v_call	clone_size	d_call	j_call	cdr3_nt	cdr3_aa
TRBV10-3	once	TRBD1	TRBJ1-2	TGTGCCACCCTCCGGACAGGGGGCGACGGCTACACCTTC	CATLRTGGDGYTF
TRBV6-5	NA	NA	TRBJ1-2	TGTGCCAGCAGAGAGCAGGGGACTAACTATGGCTACACCTTC	CASREQGTNYGYTF
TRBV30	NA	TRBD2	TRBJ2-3	TGTGCCGCGGAAAGGGGACTAGCGGGATTTTCGGCAGATACGCAGTATTTT	CAAERGLAGFSADTQYF
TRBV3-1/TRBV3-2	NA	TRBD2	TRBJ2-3	TGTGCCAGCAGCCACAACGGACTAGCAGATACGCAGTATTTT	CASSHNGLADTQYF
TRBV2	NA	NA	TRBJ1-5	TGTGCCAGCAGGGGCCCGGGAATGGGACAGCCCCAGCATTTT	CASRGPGMGQPQHF
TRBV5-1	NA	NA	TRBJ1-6	TGCGCCAGCAGCTTAGGAAGCAGCGAGCATTCACCCCTCCACTTT	CASSLGSSEHSPLHF
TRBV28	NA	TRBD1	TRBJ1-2	TGTGCCAGTGACAGGGTAGGATATGGCTACACCTTC	CASDRVGYGYTF
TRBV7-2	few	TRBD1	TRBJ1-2	TGTGCCAGCAGCCCGGACAGGGATGGCTACACCTTC	CASSPDRDGYTF
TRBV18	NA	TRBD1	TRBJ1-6	TGTGCCAGCTCTACCATTGGACAGGGGGCTTCACCCCTCCACTTT	CASSTIGQGASPLHF
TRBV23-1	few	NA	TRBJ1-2	TGCGCCAGCAGTCAATCGAAAGCAGGGCCTAACTATGGCTACACCTTC	CASSQSKAGPNYGYTF
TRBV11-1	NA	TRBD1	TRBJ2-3	TGTGCCAGCAGCCGTGGACAGGCCAGCACAGATACGCAGTATTTT	CASSRGQASTDTQYF
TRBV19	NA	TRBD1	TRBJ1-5	TGTGCCAGTAGTTCCGTCAGGGGACAGGGGGCGAAGCCCCAGCATTTT	CASSSVRGQGAKPQHF
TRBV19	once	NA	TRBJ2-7	TGTGCCAGTAATCTTAGGGAGAGCTCCTACGAGCAGTACTTC	CASNLRESSYEQYF
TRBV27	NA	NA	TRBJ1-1	TGTGCCAGCAGTTTATGGGGGGAGATGAACACTGAAGCTTTCTTT	CASSLWGEMNTEAFF
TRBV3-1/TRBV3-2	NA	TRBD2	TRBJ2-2	TGTGCCAGCAGCCGCGGGACTAGCGGGGGCCCGAACACCGGGGAGCTGTTTTTT	CASSRGTSGGPNTGELFF
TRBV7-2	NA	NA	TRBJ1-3	TGTGCCAGCAGCTTAGCGACAGCGTTCTCTGGAAACACCATATATTTT	CASSLATAFSGNTIYF
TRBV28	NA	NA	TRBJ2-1	TGTGCCAGCAGTGGCCTCGGGGAGGTTTACAATGAGCAGTTCTTC	CASSGLGEVYNEQFF
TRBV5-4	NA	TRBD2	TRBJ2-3	TGTGCCAGCAGCCCCGGGACTAGCGGGAGGTGGGACGTAGATACGCAGTATTTT	CASSPGTSGRWDVDTQYF
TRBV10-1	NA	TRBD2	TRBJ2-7	TGCGCCAGCAGCGCGACTAGCGGGAGCGGGGAAGAGCAGTACTTC	CASSATSGSGEEQYF
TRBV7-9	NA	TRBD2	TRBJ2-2	TGTGCCAGCAGCTTAGAACTAGCGGGAGGTGCCGGGGAGCTGTTTTTT	CASSLELAGGAGELFF